This is a list of T cell receptor beta chains from one sample in a study of neoadjuvant anti-PD-1 for oral cavity cancer. TCRdb's table, derived via immunoSEQ multiplex PCR, lists solely in-frame clones and lacks some. The sample comprises tens of thousands of clones, about 86% of which are singletons, and about 3.4% rests with the top ten. This specimen consisted of PBMCs, obtained before nivolumab (anti-PD-1) treatment. Source of these receptors: a person between 40 and 85 years old with oral cavity squamous cell carcinoma. Each CDR3 is given with its conserved first and last residue. D genes are given only for firm matches. Rows give clone size only sometimes, using once, few, many, or a class for an expanded clone.

CDR3aa: CSVMELAGYYEQYF
CDR3nt: TGCAGCGTTATGGAACTAGCGGGTTACTACGAGCAGTACTTC
v_gene: TRBV29-1
d_gene: TRBD2
abundance: -
j_gene: TRBJ2-7

CDR3aa: CASSHSGTSTDTQYF
CDR3nt: TGCGCCAGCAGCCATAGCGGGACTAGCACAGATACGCAGTATTTT
v_gene: TRBV4-1
d_gene: TRBD2
abundance: -
j_gene: TRBJ2-3

CDR3aa: CASSLQGALYNEQFF
CDR3nt: TGTGCCAGCAGTCTTCAGGGGGCTCTGTACAATGAGCAGTTCTTC
v_gene: TRBV6-5
d_gene: TRBD1
abundance: -
j_gene: TRBJ2-1

CDR3aa: CASSGTGFSDTQYF
CDR3nt: TGTGCCAGCAGCGGGACAGGTTTTTCAGATACGCAGTATTTT
v_gene: TRBV7-8
d_gene: TRBD1
abundance: -
j_gene: TRBJ2-3

CDR3aa: CASSLDRGTEAFF
CDR3nt: TGTGCCAGCAGCCTGGACAGGGGGACTGAAGCTTTCTTT
v_gene: TRBV7-2
d_gene: TRBD1
abundance: -
j_gene: TRBJ1-1

CDR3aa: CASSIWGLLDSPLHF
CDR3nt: TGTGCCAGTAGTATTTGGGGGTTATTGGATTCACCCCTCCACTTT
v_gene: TRBV19
d_gene: -
abundance: medium-sized
j_gene: TRBJ1-6

CDR3aa: CATSRRRVGTDTQYF
CDR3nt: TGTGCCACCAGCCGGCGGAGGGTGGGCACAGATACGCAGTATTTT
v_gene: TRBV15
d_gene: -
abundance: -
j_gene: TRBJ2-3

CDR3aa: CASSYRGGDQPQHF
CDR3nt: TGTGCCAGCAGTTACAGGGGGGGTGATCAGCCCCAGCATTTT
v_gene: TRBV6-6
d_gene: -
abundance: -
j_gene: TRBJ1-5

CDR3aa: CASSPENGRQVFF
CDR3nt: TGCGCCAGCAGCCCGGAAAACGGCCGGCAGGTGTTTTTT
v_gene: TRBV5-1
d_gene: -
abundance: -
j_gene: TRBJ1-4

CDR3aa: CASSLGTAGGGETQYF
CDR3nt: TGTGCCAGCAGCTTAGGTACCGCGGGAGGAGGAGAGACCCAGTACTTC
v_gene: TRBV7-9
d_gene: TRBD2
abundance: -
j_gene: TRBJ2-5

CDR3aa: CAWSRTGIYNSPLHF
CDR3nt: TGTGCCTGGAGTAGAACAGGGATCTATAATTCACCCCTCCACTTT
v_gene: TRBV30
d_gene: -
abundance: -
j_gene: TRBJ1-6

CDR3aa: CASSDPRTGGRYTF
CDR3nt: TGTGCCAGCAGTGACCCTAGGACAGGGGGCCGTTACACCTTC
v_gene: TRBV6-1
d_gene: TRBD1
abundance: -
j_gene: TRBJ1-2

CDR3aa: CASRPGQGLYNEQFF
CDR3nt: TGTGCCAGCAGACCGGGACAGGGGCTGTACAATGAGCAGTTCTTC
v_gene: TRBV6-5
d_gene: TRBD1
abundance: few
j_gene: TRBJ2-1

CDR3aa: CASSFGRDGQPQHF
CDR3nt: TGTGCCAGCAGTTTTGGCAGGGACGGTCAGCCCCAGCATTTT
v_gene: TRBV27
d_gene: -
abundance: -
j_gene: TRBJ1-5

CDR3aa: CATSRDRGNGYTF
CDR3nt: TGTGCCACCAGCAGAGATCGGGGGAATGGCTACACCTTC
v_gene: TRBV15
d_gene: -
abundance: -
j_gene: TRBJ1-2

CDR3aa: CASSPGGRGLQETQYF
CDR3nt: TGTGCCAGCAGCCCAGGGGGCAGGGGACTCCAAGAGACCCAGTACTTC
v_gene: TRBV11-3
d_gene: TRBD1
abundance: -
j_gene: TRBJ2-5

CDR3aa: CASSIGGWGATDTQYF
CDR3nt: TGTGCCAGTAGTATAGGCGGGTGGGGAGCCACAGATACGCAGTATTTT
v_gene: TRBV19
d_gene: -
abundance: -
j_gene: TRBJ2-3

CDR3aa: CASSEVMTGWDNEQFF
CDR3nt: TGTGCCAGCAGTGAAGTGATGACAGGGTGGGACAATGAGCAGTTCTTC
v_gene: TRBV6-1
d_gene: TRBD1
abundance: -
j_gene: TRBJ2-1

CDR3aa: CASSSRDGQAFEKLFF
CDR3nt: TGTGCCAGTAGTTCCCGGGATGGACAGGCCTTTGAAAAACTGTTTTTT
v_gene: TRBV19
d_gene: TRBD1
abundance: -
j_gene: TRBJ1-4

CDR3aa: CASSGGGLPNYGYTF
CDR3nt: TGTGCCAGTAGTGGCGGCGGTTTACCTAACTATGGCTACACCTTC
v_gene: TRBV19
d_gene: -
abundance: once
j_gene: TRBJ1-2

CDR3aa: CASSSFVRLGAPNTEAFF
CDR3nt: TGTGCCAGCAGCTCCTTCGTGAGGTTGGGTGCCCCGAACACTGAAGCTTTCTTT
v_gene: TRBV7-9
d_gene: -
abundance: -
j_gene: TRBJ1-1

CDR3aa: CASSRLAGVLDTQYF
CDR3nt: TGTGCCAGCAGTCGACTAGCGGGGGTTTTAGATACGCAGTATTTT
v_gene: TRBV2
d_gene: TRBD2
abundance: -
j_gene: TRBJ2-3

CDR3aa: CASSGQGASGELFF
CDR3nt: TGTGCCAGCAGTGGCCAGGGGGCTAGCGGGGAGCTGTTTTTT
v_gene: TRBV2
d_gene: TRBD1
abundance: -
j_gene: TRBJ2-2

CDR3aa: CASTPQVNEQFF
CDR3nt: TGTGCCAGCACCCCACAGGTCAATGAGCAGTTCTTC
v_gene: TRBV2
d_gene: -
abundance: -
j_gene: TRBJ2-1

CDR3aa: CAKVRTAGREQYF
CDR3nt: TGTGCCAAAGTAAGGACAGCGGGCCGCGAGCAGTACTTC
v_gene: TRBV19
d_gene: -
abundance: -
j_gene: TRBJ2-7

CDR3aa: CASTGDGGELFF
CDR3nt: TGTGCCAGCACCGGGGATGGCGGGGAGCTGTTTTTT
v_gene: TRBV6-5
d_gene: -
abundance: -
j_gene: TRBJ2-2

CDR3aa: CASRWTSGTNTGELFF
CDR3nt: TGTGCCAGCCGGTGGACTAGCGGCACGAACACCGGGGAGCTGTTTTTT
v_gene: TRBV2
d_gene: TRBD2
abundance: -
j_gene: TRBJ2-2

CDR3aa: CASSVALRLAKNIQYF
CDR3nt: TGTGCCAGCAGCGTGGCGTTGCGGCTAGCCAAAAACATTCAGTACTTC
v_gene: TRBV5-4
d_gene: -
abundance: -
j_gene: TRBJ2-4

CDR3aa: CASTGKSGNEQFF
CDR3nt: TGCGCCAGCACCGGCAAAAGTGGAAATGAGCAGTTCTTC
v_gene: TRBV10-2
d_gene: -
abundance: -
j_gene: TRBJ2-1

CDR3aa: CASSPLAGGPNNEQFF
CDR3nt: TGTGCCAGCAGCCCTCTAGCGGGAGGGCCCAACAATGAGCAGTTCTTC
v_gene: TRBV6-6
d_gene: TRBD2
abundance: -
j_gene: TRBJ2-1

CDR3aa: CASSQAGENYGYTF
CDR3nt: TGCGCCAGCAGCCAAGCGGGAGAGAACTATGGCTACACCTTC
v_gene: TRBV4-1
d_gene: -
abundance: once
j_gene: TRBJ1-2

CDR3aa: CASSLEGGRTDTQYF
CDR3nt: TGCGCCAGCAGCTTGGAAGGGGGTCGGACAGATACGCAGTATTTT
v_gene: TRBV5-1
d_gene: -
abundance: -
j_gene: TRBJ2-3

CDR3aa: CASSEDYFNEQFF
CDR3nt: TGCGCCAGCTCCGAGGACTATTTCAATGAGCAGTTCTTC
v_gene: TRBV10-1
d_gene: -
abundance: -
j_gene: TRBJ2-1

CDR3aa: CASSLALNTEAFF
CDR3nt: TGCGCCAGCAGCTTGGCCCTGAACACTGAAGCTTTCTTT
v_gene: TRBV5-1
d_gene: -
abundance: -
j_gene: TRBJ1-1

CDR3aa: CASSWGQGMETQYF
CDR3nt: TGTGCCAGCAGTTGGGGACAGGGGATGGAGACCCAGTACTTC
v_gene: TRBV6-6
d_gene: TRBD1
abundance: -
j_gene: TRBJ2-5

CDR3aa: CASTERHYNSPLHF
CDR3nt: TGTGCCAGCACCGAGCGGCACTATAATTCACCCCTCCACTTT
v_gene: TRBV6-1
d_gene: -
abundance: -
j_gene: TRBJ1-6

CDR3aa: CASSQDPAGLASSYNEQFF
CDR3nt: TGTGCCAGCAGCCAAGATCCGGCGGGCTTAGCCAGCTCCTACAATGAGCAGTTCTTC
v_gene: TRBV4-2
d_gene: -
abundance: once
j_gene: TRBJ2-1

CDR3aa: CASSLYRIPLPYEQYF
CDR3nt: TGTGCCAGCAGCTTGTACAGGATTCCCCTCCCCTACGAGCAGTACTTC
v_gene: TRBV7-8
d_gene: -
abundance: -
j_gene: TRBJ2-7

CDR3aa: CASTAGTGNGYTF
CDR3nt: TGTGCCAGTACCGCCGGGACAGGGAATGGCTACACCTTC
v_gene: TRBV25-1
d_gene: TRBD1
abundance: -
j_gene: TRBJ1-2

CDR3aa: CSVGAGPISDTQYF
CDR3nt: TGCAGCGTTGGTGCAGGGCCGATCTCAGATACGCAGTATTTT
v_gene: TRBV29-1
d_gene: -
abundance: once
j_gene: TRBJ2-3

CDR3aa: CASSLRTGTRETQYF
CDR3nt: TGTGCCAGCAGCCTACGGACAGGGACGAGGGAGACCCAGTACTTC
v_gene: TRBV7-6
d_gene: TRBD1
abundance: -
j_gene: TRBJ2-5

CDR3aa: CASRDLSGKYEQYF
CDR3nt: TGTGCCAGCAGAGATCTTAGCGGGAAGTACGAGCAGTACTTC
v_gene: TRBV27
d_gene: TRBD2
abundance: -
j_gene: TRBJ2-7

CDR3aa: CASSFPGANTEAFF
CDR3nt: TGCGCCAGCAGCTTCCCAGGCGCTAACACCGAAGCTTTCTTT
v_gene: TRBV5-1
d_gene: -
abundance: -
j_gene: TRBJ1-1